The 32 T cell receptor beta chains below were found in one sample sequenced in a study of CXCR3-negative and CXCR3-positive naive CD8 T cells. All TRB cDNA libraries came from 5' RACE performed with UMI labels. For each CDR3 protein, TCRdb gives one entry from its re-call of the 5' RACE reads, without DNA. The record lists tens of thousands of distinct CDR3 sequences, of which the ten most abundant hold approximately 10%. Sample: memory CD8+ T cells from blood. The receptors here all came from a human donor in good health. Some clones in this sample may be carry-over from other donors' samples.

The chain links TRBV19 to TRBJ1-2. CDR3 length: 13 amino acids. CDR1 and CDR2 (germline): LNHDA, SQIVND (reference sequence). This CDR3 is CASGLATGYGYTF.

V and J are TRBV2 and TRBJ2-7; lacking DNA, the TRBD1 call made by TCRdb goes unchecked. The germline V gene encodes CDR1 SNHLY and CDR2 FYNNEI. The CDR3 consists of 11 residues. CDR3 sequence: CASSEWGEGDF. Full variable domain (outside the CDR3, taken from reference TRBV2 and TRBJ2-7): EPEVTQTPSHQVTQMGQEVILRCVPISNHLYFYWYRQILGQKVEFLVSFYNNEISEKSEIFDDQFSVERPDGSNFTLKIRSTKLEDSAMYFCASSEWGEGDFGPGTRLTVT.

This sequence joins TRBV29-1 and TRBJ2-1; TCRdb lists TRBD1, though no DNA is available to test this call. CDR1 and CDR2 (germline): SQVTM, ANQGSEA. The CDR3 consists of 13 residues. The CDR3: CSVIPGQDHEQFF.

The chain employs TRBV29-1 and TRBJ2-2; the TCRdb call, TRBD1, lacks DNA for checking. The CDR3 runs to 14 residues. CDR1 is SQVTM, CDR2 ANQGSEA, per germline. CDR3 sequence: CSARGSSTTGELFF.

The rearrangement joins TRBV27 to TRBJ2-6; the D call from TCRdb, TRBD2, cannot be confirmed without DNA. This CDR3 region has 16 residues. CDR1 and CDR2 from the germline V gene are MNHEY and SMNVEV (reference sequence). CDR3 protein: CASSPSGGSGANVLTF. Based on the CDR3 plus reference TRBV27 and TRBJ2-6, the full variable domain is EAQVTQNPRYLITVTGKKLTVTCSQNMNHEYMSWYRQDPGLGLRQIYYSMNVEVTDKGDVPEGYKVSRKEKRNFPLILESPSPNQTSLYFCASSPSGGSGANVLTFGAGSRLTVL.

This chain links TRBV13 with TRBJ2-5; TCRdb's D call of TRBD2 is untestable without DNA. The germline gives CDR1 PRHDT, CDR2 FYEKMQ (reference sequence). The CDR3 has 17 residues. The chain's CDR3 is CASSLGGGGSNQETQYF.

This rearrangement joins TRBV9 to TRBJ1-1; TCRdb proposes TRBD1, but this gene call is untestable without DNA. Germline loops: CDR1 SGDLS, CDR2 YYNGEE. The CDR3 extends over 14 amino acids. The CDR3 protein is CASSPPGLNTEAFF.

J is TRBJ2-7 and V is TRBV20-1; TCRdb names TRBD2, which stays unverified in the absence of DNA. This CDR3 spans 14 amino acids. The germline CDR1 and CDR2 sequences are DFQATT and SNEGSKA (reference sequence). The CDR3 sequence: CSASIGRSAYEQYF.

V gene TRBV27 combines with J gene TRBJ2-7; TCRdb reports TRBD1, a call that lacks DNA to check it against. Germline V gene data show CDR1 as MNHEY and CDR2 as SMNVEV (reference sequence). This CDR3 region has 15 residues. The CDR3 loop is CASSLIGGVRNEQYF.

J is TRBJ2-2 and V is TRBV18. CDR3 length: 15 amino acids. Germline V gene lookup returns CDR1 KGHSH and CDR2 LQKENI. The CDR3 region is CACSPPGRTTGELFF.

V usage is TRBV20-1 and J usage is TRBJ1-1; TCRdb indicates TRBD1, and absent DNA this call remains unverified. CDR3 length: 16 residues. The germline CDR1 and CDR2 sequences are DFQATT and SNEGSKA (reference sequence). CDR3 amino acids: CSARVLRQEMNTEAFF.

Here the CDR3 reads CASSVRGGLRTDTQYF. The J gene is TRBJ2-3, the V gene TRBV9; TCRdb proposes TRBD2, but this gene call is untestable without DNA. Per the germline V gene, CDR1 is SGDLS and CDR2 is YYNGEE. This CDR3 spans 16 amino acids.

The chain links TRBV21-1 to TRBJ2-7; TCRdb lists TRBD1, though no DNA is available to test this call. TRBV21-1 is annotated as a pseudogene. The CDR3 extends over 12 amino acids. The CDR3 protein is CASRQGRAEQYF.

This chain connects TRBV11-3 to TRBJ2-1; TCRdb designates TRBD1, a call that cannot be tested without DNA. The CDR3 loop spans 16 amino acids. Germline CDR1 and CDR2: SGHNT and YENEEA. The CDR3 here is CASSLDPGQGVNEQFF.

The chain joins TRBV11-2 to TRBJ2-2; the D call of TRBD2 rests on TCRdb alone, since no DNA is present to check it. CDR3 length equals 13 residues. In germline, CDR1 is SGHAT, CDR2 FQNNGV. This CDR3 reads CASSPTSGGAVAF.

This clonotype is called medium-sized based on its frequency. V and J are TRBV4-1 and TRBJ2-2; the TRBD1 assignment by TCRdb is unverifiable without DNA. CDR3 length: 16 amino acids. Germline V gene sequence: CDR1 MGHRA, CDR2 YSYEKL. CDR3 region: CASSLNRDHNTGELFF.

The CDR3 is CASSFGLAVDEQYF. The V call is TRBV5-1, the J call TRBJ2-7; there is no DNA to check the TCRdb D call of TRBD2. This CDR3 is 14 amino acids long. Germline CDR1 SGHRS, CDR2 YFSETQ.

The CDR3 is CASGWAAAVTNTGELFF. This rearrangement joins TRBV12-5 to TRBJ2-2; the D call of TRBD1 rests on TCRdb alone, since no DNA is present to check it. Germline CDR1 LGHNT, CDR2 FRNRAP. CDR3 length: 17 residues.

The V gene is TRBV5-1, the J gene TRBJ2-7; TCRdb's D gene call, TRBD2, goes unchecked for lack of DNA. The CDR3 has 16 residues. CDR1 and CDR2 from the germline V gene are SGHRS and YFSETQ. CDR3 amino acids: CASSEGLSGRDYEQYF.

V is TRBV30 and J is TRBJ1-1. Germline V gene sequence: CDR1 GTSNPN, CDR2 SVGIG (reference sequence). The CDR3 totals 14 residues. The CDR3 loop is CAWSVDFLGTEAFF.

By frequency, this clonotype registers medium-sized. The chain uses TRBV7-6 and TRBJ2-7; absent DNA, TCRdb's TRBD1 call cannot be checked. Looked up from germline, CDR1 is SGHVS and CDR2 is FNYEAQ. CDR3 length equals 13 residues. The CDR3 loop reads CASSPEQDYEQYF.

The genes are TRBV7-2 and TRBJ2-2. Looked up from germline, CDR1 is SGHTA and CDR2 is FQGNSA. The CDR3 is 14 amino acids. The CDR3 sequence: CASSQAANTGELFF.

The J gene is TRBJ1-1, the V gene TRBV25-1. CDR1 and CDR2 (germline): MGHDK, SYGVNS. The CDR3 extends over 12 amino acids. CDR3: CASNQIGTEAFF.

The chain links TRBV15 to TRBJ2-7; TCRdb names TRBD2, which stays unverified in the absence of DNA. In germline, CDR1 is LNHNV, CDR2 YYDKDF (reference sequence). This CDR3 contains 16 residues. CDR3 loop: CATSRMKGGSSHEQYF.

The rearrangement links TRBV6-1 to TRBJ2-1; the TRBD1 assignment by TCRdb is unverifiable without DNA. The CDR3 runs 14 residues. CDR1 and CDR2 (germline): MNHNS, SASEGT. The CDR3 spells CASPRDPSYNEQFF.

The CDR3 is CASSLDQGLGYTF. The genes are TRBV5-1 and TRBJ1-2. Per germline, CDR1 SGHRS and CDR2 YFSETQ. The CDR3 totals 13 residues.

This clonotype is identified as medium-sized from frequency. The chain couples TRBV24-1 to TRBJ2-1; TCRdb's D call of TRBD2 is untestable without DNA. Germline CDR1 reads KGHDR; CDR2 reads SFDVKD. The CDR3 is made up of 15 amino acids. The CDR3: CATSSGTSGYNEQFF.

The V call is TRBV27, the J call TRBJ2-7; TCRdb's D gene call, TRBD1, goes unchecked for lack of DNA. The length of the CDR3 is 13 residues. Germline V gives CDR1 MNHEY, CDR2 SMNVEV (reference sequence). The CDR3 sequence is CASSLSGAYEQYF.

V gene TRBV12-3 or TRBV12-4 combines with J gene TRBJ2-7; TCRdb's D gene call, TRBD1, goes unchecked for lack of DNA. The CDR3 totals 15 residues. CDR3 protein: CASSLRGLLRYEQYF.

The chain carries TRBV4-3 and TRBJ2-7; the TCRdb call, TRBD2, lacks DNA for checking. The CDR3 has 15 amino acids. Germline CDR1 and CDR2: LGHNA and YSLEER. CDR3 protein: CASSQTSGGAYEQYF.

The rearrangement joins TRBV5-1 to TRBJ2-5. This CDR3 has 12 residues. Looked up from germline, CDR1 is SGHRS and CDR2 is YFSETQ. The chain's CDR3 is CASSLESDPQYF.

The V call is TRBV20-1, the J call TRBJ1-5; TCRdb picks TRBD1, but there is no DNA to check that call. The CDR3 consists of 14 residues. CDR1 is DFQATT and CDR2 is SNEGSKA in the germline V gene (reference sequence). CDR3 in amino acids: CSARPRGGGQPQHF.